Sequencing of this T cell receptor (beta chain) was carried out in a study of immune heterogeneity within non-small cell lung tumors. At approximately 600 ng per sample, bulk tumor genomic DNA provided the template. The authors collected several far-apart biopsies from each primary tumor during surgery. Enrolled patients presented with newly diagnosed, previously untreated non-small cell lung cancer and underwent curative surgery. The CDR3 has 14 amino acids. Germline-derived CDR1 and CDR2 are DFQATT and SNEGSKA (reference sequence). The trim removed 3 bases at V and 2 bases at J, leaving 6 bases unmatched. By its share, this clonotype is medium-sized. Multiplex PCR amplified the TCR beta CDR3 region. Its first round ran for nine to eleven cycles with 32 V and 13 J primers. TCRdb reprocessed the multiplex PCR reads with MiXCR, giving one entry per CDR3 protein. Seen here are a few thousand distinct CDR3 sequences, roughly a fifth observed once, and the top ten hold 8% to 10%.

Sequences were obtained from lung tumor tissue. The chain couples TRBV20-1 to TRBJ2-7, with TRBD2 matching over 8 bases. The sequence was obtained from a woman aged 55-70 years with non-small cell lung cancer. Written as DNA, the CDR3 is TGCAGTGCTAGGAATCCCGGGGGGGCCTACGAGCAGTACTTC. Translated: CSARNPGGAYEQYF.